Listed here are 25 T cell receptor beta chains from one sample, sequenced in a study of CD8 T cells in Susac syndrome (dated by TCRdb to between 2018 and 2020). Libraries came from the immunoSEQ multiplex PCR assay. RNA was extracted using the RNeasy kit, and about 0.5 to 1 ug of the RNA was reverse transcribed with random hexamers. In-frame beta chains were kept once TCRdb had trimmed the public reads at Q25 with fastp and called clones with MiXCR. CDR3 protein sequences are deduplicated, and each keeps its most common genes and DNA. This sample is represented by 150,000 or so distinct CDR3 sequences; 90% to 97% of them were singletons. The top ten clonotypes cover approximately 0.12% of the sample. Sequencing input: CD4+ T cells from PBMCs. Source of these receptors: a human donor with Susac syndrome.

The CDR3 protein is CSVEAQGNTEAFF. Written as DNA, the CDR3 is TGCAGCGTTGAAGCCCAAGGGAACACTGAAGCTTTCTTT. This chain connects TRBV29-1 to TRBJ1-1; the D is unclear. CDR3 length equals 13 residues. Germline V gene lookup returns CDR1 SQVTM and CDR2 ANQGSEA. The V gene lost 1 base and the J gene lost 1 base, with 7 bases spanning the gap.

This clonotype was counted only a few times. CDR3 sequence (DNA): TGCGCCAGCAGCCAGACAGGCTCTGGGGCCAACGTCCTGACTTTC. Protein: CASSQTGSGANVLTF. The J gene is TRBJ2-6, the V gene TRBV4-3; TRBD1 is a possible D gene (6 bases). The CDR3 runs 15 residues. Germline V CDR1 and CDR2: LGHNA, YSLEER. Between the trimmed V and J ends, which lost 3 bases and 0 bases, there was a span of 6 bases.

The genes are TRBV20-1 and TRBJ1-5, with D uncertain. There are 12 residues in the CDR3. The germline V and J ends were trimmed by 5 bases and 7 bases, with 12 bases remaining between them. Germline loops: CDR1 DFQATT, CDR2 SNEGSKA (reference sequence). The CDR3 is CSARRVSQPQHF. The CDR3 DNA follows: TGCAGTGCTCGGCGGGTGAGCCAGCCCCAGCATTTT.

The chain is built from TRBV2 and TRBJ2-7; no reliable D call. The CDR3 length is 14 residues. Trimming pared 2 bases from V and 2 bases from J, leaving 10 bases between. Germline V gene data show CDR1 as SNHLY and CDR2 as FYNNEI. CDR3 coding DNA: TGTGCCAGCAGTGAAAGGGAACGAACCTACGAGCAGTACGTC. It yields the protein CASSERERTYEQYV.

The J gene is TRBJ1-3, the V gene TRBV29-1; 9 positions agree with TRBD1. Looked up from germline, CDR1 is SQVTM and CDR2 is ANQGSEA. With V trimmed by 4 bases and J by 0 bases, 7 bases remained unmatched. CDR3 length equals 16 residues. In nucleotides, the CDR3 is TGCAGCGTTGGTCCCGGGACAGGGAACTCTGGAAACACCATATATTTT. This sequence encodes CSVGPGTGNSGNTIYF.

CDR3 nucleotide sequence: TGTGCCTGGAGTGCAGGGGGCCGATACTATGGCTACACCTTC. Translated, it gives CAWSAGGRYYGYTF. The chain has TRBV30 and TRBJ1-2; 8 positions agree with TRBD1. Per germline, CDR1 GTSNPN and CDR2 SVGIG (reference sequence). J was trimmed by 3 bases and V by 1 base; bases with no gene match: 4. The CDR3 has 14 residues.

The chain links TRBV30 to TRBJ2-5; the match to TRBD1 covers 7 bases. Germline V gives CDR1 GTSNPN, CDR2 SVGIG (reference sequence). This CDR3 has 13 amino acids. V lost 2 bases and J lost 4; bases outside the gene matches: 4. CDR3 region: CAWSKGDRETQYF. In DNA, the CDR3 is TGTGCCTGGAGTAAAGGGGACAGAGAGACCCAGTACTTC. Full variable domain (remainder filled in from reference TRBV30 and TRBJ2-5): SQTIHQWPATLVQPVGSPLSLECTVEGTSNPNLYWYRQAAGRGLQLLFYSVGIGQISSEVPQNLSASRPQDRQFILSSKKLLLSDSGFYLCAWSKGDRETQYFGPGTRLLVL.

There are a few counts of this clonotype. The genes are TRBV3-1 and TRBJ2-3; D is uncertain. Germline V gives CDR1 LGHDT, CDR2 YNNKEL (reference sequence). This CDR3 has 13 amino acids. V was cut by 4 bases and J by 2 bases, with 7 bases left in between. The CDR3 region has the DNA TGTGCCAGCAGCCCGGATTACACAGATACGCAGTATTTT. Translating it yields CASSPDYTDTQYF.

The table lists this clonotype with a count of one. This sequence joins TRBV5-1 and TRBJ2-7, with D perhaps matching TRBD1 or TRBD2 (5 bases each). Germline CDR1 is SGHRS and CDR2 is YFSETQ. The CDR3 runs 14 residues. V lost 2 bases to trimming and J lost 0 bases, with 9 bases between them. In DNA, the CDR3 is TGCGCCAGCAGCTTCCGGGACCCCTCCTACGAGCAGTACTTC. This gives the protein CASSFRDPSYEQYF.

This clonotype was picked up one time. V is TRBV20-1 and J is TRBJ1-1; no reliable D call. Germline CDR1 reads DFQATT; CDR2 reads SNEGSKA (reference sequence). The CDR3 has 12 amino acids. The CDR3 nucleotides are TGCAGCCCCGTGGGCATGGGCACTGAAGCTTTCTTT. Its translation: CSPVGMGTEAFF.

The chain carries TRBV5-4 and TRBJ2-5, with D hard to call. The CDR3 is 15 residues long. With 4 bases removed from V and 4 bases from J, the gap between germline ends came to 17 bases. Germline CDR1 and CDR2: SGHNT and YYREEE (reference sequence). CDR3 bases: TGTGCCAGCAGCCCGAAAGGTGGGTTGCGAGAGACCCAGTACTTC. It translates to CASSPKGGLRETQYF.

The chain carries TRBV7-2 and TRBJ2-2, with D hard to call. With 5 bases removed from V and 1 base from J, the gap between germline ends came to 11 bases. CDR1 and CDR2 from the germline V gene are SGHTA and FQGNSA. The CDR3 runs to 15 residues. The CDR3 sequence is CASSLAQMNTGELFF. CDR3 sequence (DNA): TGTGCCAGCAGCCTGGCACAGATGAACACCGGGGAGCTGTTTTTT.

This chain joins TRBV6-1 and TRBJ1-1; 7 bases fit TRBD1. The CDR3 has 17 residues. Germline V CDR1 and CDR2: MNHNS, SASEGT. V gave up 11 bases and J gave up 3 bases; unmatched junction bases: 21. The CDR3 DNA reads TGTGCCGGCCACTCCAGGGGGTTGAAGTGGTCGGACACTGAAGCTTTCTTT. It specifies CAGHSRGLKWSDTEAFF.

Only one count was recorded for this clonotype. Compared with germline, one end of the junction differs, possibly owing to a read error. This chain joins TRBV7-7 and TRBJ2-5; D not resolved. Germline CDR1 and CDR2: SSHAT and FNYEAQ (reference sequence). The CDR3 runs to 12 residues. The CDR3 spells CASSSSGETQYF. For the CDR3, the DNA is TGTGCTAGCAGCTCGAGTGGGGAGACCCAGTACTTC.

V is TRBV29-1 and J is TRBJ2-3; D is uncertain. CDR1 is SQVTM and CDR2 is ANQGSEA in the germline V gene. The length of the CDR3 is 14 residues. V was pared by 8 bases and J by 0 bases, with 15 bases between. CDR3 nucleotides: TGCAGCCACCAAGGGATAGGGAGCACAGATACGCAGTATTTT. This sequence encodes CSHQGIGSTDTQYF.

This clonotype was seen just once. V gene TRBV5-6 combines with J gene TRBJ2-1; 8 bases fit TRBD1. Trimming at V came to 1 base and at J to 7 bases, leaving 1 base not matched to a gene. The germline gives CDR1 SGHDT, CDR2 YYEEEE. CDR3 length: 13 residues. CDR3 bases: TGTGCCAGCAGCTTGACAGGGGGGAATGAGCAGTTCTTC. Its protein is CASSLTGGNEQFF.

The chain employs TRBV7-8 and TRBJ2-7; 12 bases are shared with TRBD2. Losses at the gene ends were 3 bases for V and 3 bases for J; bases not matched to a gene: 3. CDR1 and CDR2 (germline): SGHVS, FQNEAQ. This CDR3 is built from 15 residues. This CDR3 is CASSFGLAGFYEQYF. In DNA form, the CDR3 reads TGTGCCAGCAGCTTCGGACTAGCGGGGTTCTACGAGCAGTACTTC. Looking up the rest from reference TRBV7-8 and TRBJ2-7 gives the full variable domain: GAGVSQSPRYKVAKRGQDVALRCDPISGHVSLFWYQQALGQGPEFLTYFQNEAQLDKSGLPSDRFFAERPEGSVSTLKIQRTQQEDSAVYLCASSFGLAGFYEQYFGPGTRLTVT.

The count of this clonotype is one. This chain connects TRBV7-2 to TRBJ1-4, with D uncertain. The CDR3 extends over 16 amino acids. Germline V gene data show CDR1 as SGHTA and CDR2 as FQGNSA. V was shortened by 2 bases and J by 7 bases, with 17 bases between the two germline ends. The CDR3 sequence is CASSLSSTSRSEKLFF. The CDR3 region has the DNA TGTGCCAGCAGCTTATCAAGCACGTCGCGGAGTGAAAAACTGTTTTTT.

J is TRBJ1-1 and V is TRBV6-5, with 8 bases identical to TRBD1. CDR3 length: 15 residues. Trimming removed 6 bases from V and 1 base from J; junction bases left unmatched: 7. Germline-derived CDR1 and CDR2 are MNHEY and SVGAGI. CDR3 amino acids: CASSPPGTGNTEAFF. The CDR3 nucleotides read TGTGCCAGCAGCCCCCCAGGGACAGGGAACACTGAAGCTTTCTTT.

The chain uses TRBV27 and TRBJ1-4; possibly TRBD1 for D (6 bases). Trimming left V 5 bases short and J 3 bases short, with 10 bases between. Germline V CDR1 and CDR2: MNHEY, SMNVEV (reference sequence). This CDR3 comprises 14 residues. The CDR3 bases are TGTGCCAGCAGTCGACGACAGGCTAATGAAAAACTGTTTTTT. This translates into CASSRRQANEKLFF.

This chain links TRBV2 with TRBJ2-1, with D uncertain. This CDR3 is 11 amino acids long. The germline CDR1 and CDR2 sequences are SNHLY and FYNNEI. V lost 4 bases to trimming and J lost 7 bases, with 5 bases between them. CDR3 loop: CASSAGNEQFF. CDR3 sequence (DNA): TGTGCCAGCAGTGCGGGTAATGAGCAGTTCTTC. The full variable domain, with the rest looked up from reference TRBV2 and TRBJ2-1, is EPEVTQTPSHQVTQMGQEVILRCVPISNHLYFYWYRQILGQKVEFLVSFYNNEISEKSEIFDDQFSVERPDGSNFTLKIRSTKLEDSAMYFCASSAGNEQFFGPGTRLTVL.

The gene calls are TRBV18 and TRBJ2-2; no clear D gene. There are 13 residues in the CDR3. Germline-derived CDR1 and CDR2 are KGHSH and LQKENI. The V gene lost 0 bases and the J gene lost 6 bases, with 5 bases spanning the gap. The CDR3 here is CASSPPVAGELFF. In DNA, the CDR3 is TGTGCCAGCTCACCACCGGTGGCCGGGGAGCTGTTTTTT.

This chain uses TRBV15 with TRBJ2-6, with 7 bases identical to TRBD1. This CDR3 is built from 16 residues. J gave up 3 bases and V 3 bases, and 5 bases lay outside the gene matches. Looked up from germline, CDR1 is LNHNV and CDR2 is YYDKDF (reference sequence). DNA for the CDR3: TGTGCCACCAGCAGGCCAGGGGGAAGTGGGGCCAACGTCCTGACTTTC. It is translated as CATSRPGGSGANVLTF.

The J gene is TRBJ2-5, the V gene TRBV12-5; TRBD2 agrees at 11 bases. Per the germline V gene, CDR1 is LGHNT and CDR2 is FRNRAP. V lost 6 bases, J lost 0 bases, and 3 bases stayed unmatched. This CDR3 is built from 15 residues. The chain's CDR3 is CASGKTSGDQETQYF. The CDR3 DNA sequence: TGTGCTAGTGGCAAGACTAGCGGGGACCAAGAGACCCAGTACTTC.

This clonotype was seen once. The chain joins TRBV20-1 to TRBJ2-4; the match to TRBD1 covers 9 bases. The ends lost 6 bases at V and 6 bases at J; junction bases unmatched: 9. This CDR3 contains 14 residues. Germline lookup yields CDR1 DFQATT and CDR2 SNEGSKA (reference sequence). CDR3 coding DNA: TGCAGTGCGAGTACCGGGACAGGGCTAAACATTCAGTACTTC. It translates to CSASTGTGLNIQYF.